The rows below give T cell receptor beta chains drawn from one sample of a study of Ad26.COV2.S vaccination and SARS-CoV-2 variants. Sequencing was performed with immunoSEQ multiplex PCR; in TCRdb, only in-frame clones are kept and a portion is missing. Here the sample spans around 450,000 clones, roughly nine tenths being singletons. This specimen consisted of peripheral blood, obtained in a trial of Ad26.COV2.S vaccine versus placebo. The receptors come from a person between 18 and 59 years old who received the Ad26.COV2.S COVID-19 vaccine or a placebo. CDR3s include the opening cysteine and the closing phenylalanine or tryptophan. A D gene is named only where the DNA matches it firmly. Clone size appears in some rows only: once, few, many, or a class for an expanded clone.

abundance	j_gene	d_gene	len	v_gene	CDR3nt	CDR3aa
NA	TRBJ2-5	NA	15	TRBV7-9	TGTGCCAGCAGCTCTGGAACAGGGAGGCAAGAGACCCAGTACTTC	CASSSGTGRQETQYF
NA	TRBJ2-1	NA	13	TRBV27	TGTGCCAGCACCCGTGGGAGATTTAATGAGCAGTTCTTC	CASTRGRFNEQFF
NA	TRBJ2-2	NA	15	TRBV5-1	TGCGCCAGCAGCTTAGGGGTCGCGAACACCGGGGAGCTGTTTTTT	CASSLGVANTGELFF
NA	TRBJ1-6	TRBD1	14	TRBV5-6	TGTGCCAGCAGCCCGAGGACAGGGTGGTCACCCCTCCACTTT	CASSPRTGWSPLHF
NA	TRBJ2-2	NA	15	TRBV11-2	TGTGCCAGCAGCTTAGTGGGCCGAAAGACCGGGGAGCTGTTTTTT	CASSLVGRKTGELFF
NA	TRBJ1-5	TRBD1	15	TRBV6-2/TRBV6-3	TGTGCCAGCAGTTCCACCGACAGGGGGAGCCAGCCCCAGCATTTT	CASSSTDRGSQPQHF
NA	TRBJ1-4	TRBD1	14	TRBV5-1	TGCGCCAGCAGCTCCGGGACAGGGGGAGGAAAACTGTTTTTT	CASSSGTGGGKLFF
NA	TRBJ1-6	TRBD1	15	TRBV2	TGTGCCAGCAGTGGACAGGGCATTCGTAATTCACCCCTCCACTTT	CASSGQGIRNSPLHF
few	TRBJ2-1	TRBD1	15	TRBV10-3	TGTGCCATCAAAGCAACAGGGGGCTCCTACAATGAGCAGTTCTTC	CAIKATGGSYNEQFF
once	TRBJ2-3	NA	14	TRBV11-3	TGTGCCAGCAGCTTAGCCGTGGGCACAGATACGCAGTATTTT	CASSLAVGTDTQYF
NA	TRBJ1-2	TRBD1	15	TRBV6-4	TGTGCCAGCAGCCCTAGGGACAGGGGCAACTATGGCTACACCTTC	CASSPRDRGNYGYTF
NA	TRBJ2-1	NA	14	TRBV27	TGTGCCAGCAGTTCTCGATGGTCCTACAATGAGCAGTTCTTC	CASSSRWSYNEQFF
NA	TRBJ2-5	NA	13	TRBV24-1	TGTGCCACCAGTGACCACAGTGAAGAGACCCAGTACTTC	CATSDHSEETQYF
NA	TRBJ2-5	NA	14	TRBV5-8	TGTGCCAGCAGCGACGGGACGGTACAAGAGACCCAGTACTTC	CASSDGTVQETQYF
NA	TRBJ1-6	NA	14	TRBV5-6	TGTGCCACCGCGAGAGGGCCTCGGGATTCACCCCTCCACTTT	CATARGPRDSPLHF
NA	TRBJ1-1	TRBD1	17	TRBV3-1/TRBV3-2	TGTGCCAGCAGCCAAGGGAAAAGGACAGGCCTGAACACTGAAGCTTTCTTT	CASSQGKRTGLNTEAFF
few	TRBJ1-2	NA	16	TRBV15	TGTGCCACCAGCAGAGGGACGGGAGGTTCGAGCTATGGCTACACCTTC	CATSRGTGGSSYGYTF
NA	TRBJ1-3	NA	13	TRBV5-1	TGCGCCAGCAGAACTGCCCCTGGAAACACCATATATTTT	CASRTAPGNTIYF
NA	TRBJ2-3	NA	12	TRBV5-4	TGTGCCAGCCGTGGGGCTGTAGATACGCAGTATTTT	CASRGAVDTQYF
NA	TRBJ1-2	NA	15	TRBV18	TGTGCCAGCGCCCACCCGGGGGGGCGCTCCTATGGCTACACCTTC	CASAHPGGRSYGYTF
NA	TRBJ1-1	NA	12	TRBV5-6	TGTGCCAGCAGCTTGTGGAGAACTGAAGCTTTCTTT	CASSLWRTEAFF
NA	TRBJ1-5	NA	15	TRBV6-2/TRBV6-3	TGTGCCAGCAGTTACATAGGTGCAGGAGATCAGCCCCAGCATTTT	CASSYIGAGDQPQHF
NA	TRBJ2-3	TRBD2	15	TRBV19	TGTGCCAGCCGCGGACTAGCGGGGGGCACAGATACGCAGTATTTT	CASRGLAGGTDTQYF
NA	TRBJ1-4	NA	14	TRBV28	TGTGCCAGCACGCAGACCCCACTTTTTGAAAAACTGTTTTTT	CASTQTPLFEKLFF
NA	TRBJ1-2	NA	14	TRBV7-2	TGTGCCAGCAGCTTAGATCGGGGAGGGAATGGCTACACCTTC	CASSLDRGGNGYTF
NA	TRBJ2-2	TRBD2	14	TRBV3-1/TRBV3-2	TGTGCCAGCAGCAAGACTAGCGGGGACGAGGAGCTGTTTTTT	CASSKTSGDEELFF
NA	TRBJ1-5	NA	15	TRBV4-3	TGCGCCAGCAGCCAAGAACTGGGGGGGGATCAGCCCCAGCATTTT	CASSQELGGDQPQHF
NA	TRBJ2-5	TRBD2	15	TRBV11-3	TGTGCCAGCAGCTTACAGGGAGGGAAGCAAGAGACCCAGTACTTC	CASSLQGGKQETQYF
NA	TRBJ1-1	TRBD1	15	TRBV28	TGTGCCAGCACCCTGACCTCAGGGGGGGCCACTGAAGCTTTCTTT	CASTLTSGGATEAFF
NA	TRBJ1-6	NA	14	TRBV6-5	TGTGCCAGCAGCTTCCGGGACGGACGTATCACCCTCCACTTT	CASSFRDGRITLHF
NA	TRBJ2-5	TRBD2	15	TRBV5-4	TGTGCCAGCAGCTTCCGTAGCGGGAGTGGGGAGACCCAGTACTTC	CASSFRSGSGETQYF
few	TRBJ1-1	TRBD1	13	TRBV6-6	TGTGCCAGCAGCCTGGACAGGGGCACTGAAGCTTTCTTT	CASSLDRGTEAFF
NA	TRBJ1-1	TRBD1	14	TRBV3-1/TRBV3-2	TGTGCCAGCAGCCAGTGGGACAGGGTCACTGAAGCTTTCTTT	CASSQWDRVTEAFF
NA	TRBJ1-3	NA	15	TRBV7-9	TGTGCCAGCAGCTTTAAGGGAATCTCTGGAAACACCATATATTTT	CASSFKGISGNTIYF
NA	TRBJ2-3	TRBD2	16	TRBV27	TGTGCCAGCAGGCTCTCGGGACTAGCGGTCACAGATACGCAGTATTTT	CASRLSGLAVTDTQYF
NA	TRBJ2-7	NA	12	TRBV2	TGTGCCAGCAGGGCTGGGGGCTACGAGCAGTACTTC	CASRAGGYEQYF
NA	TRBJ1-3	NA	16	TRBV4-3	TGCGCCAGCAGCCAAGATCTTGGGGCGGACCCAAACACCATATATTTT	CASSQDLGADPNTIYF
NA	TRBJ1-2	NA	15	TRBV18	TGTGCCAGCTCACCATCGCACAGGGAGGTTGCTGGCTACACCTTC	CASSPSHREVAGYTF
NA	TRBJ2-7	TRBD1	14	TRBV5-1	TGCGCCAGCACCCGGACAGGGGTATCCTACGAGCAGTACTTC	CASTRTGVSYEQYF
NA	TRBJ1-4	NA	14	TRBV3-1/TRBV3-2	TGTGCCAGCAGCCTTTCAGGGCGGGGTGAAAAACTGTTTTTT	CASSLSGRGEKLFF
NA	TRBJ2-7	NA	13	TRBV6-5	TGTGCCAGCAGAAAACCCAGCTCCTACGAGCAGTACTTC	CASRKPSSYEQYF
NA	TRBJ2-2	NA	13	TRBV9	TGTGCCAGCAGTTTGAGCTTGAACGGGGAGCTGTTTTTT	CASSLSLNGELFF
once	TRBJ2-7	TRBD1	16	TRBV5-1	TGCGCCAGCAGCTTGGCGGACAGGGGGCGCGGATACGAGCAGTACTTC	CASSLADRGRGYEQYF
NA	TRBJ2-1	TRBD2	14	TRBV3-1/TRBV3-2	TGTGCCAGCAGCCGGCGGGGGACCCACAATGAGCAGTTCTTC	CASSRRGTHNEQFF
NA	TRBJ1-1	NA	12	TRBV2	TGTGCCAGTAAAAAGGCTGGGACTGAAGCTTTCTTT	CASKKAGTEAFF
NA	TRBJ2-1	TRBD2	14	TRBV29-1	TGCAGCGCCCCCTCTGGGGGAGGGCAATGGGAGCAGTTCTTC	CSAPSGGGQWEQFF
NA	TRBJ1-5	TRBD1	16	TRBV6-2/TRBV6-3	TGTGCCAGCAGCCCTATCCGGGACAGAAAGAATCAGCCCCAGCATTTT	CASSPIRDRKNQPQHF